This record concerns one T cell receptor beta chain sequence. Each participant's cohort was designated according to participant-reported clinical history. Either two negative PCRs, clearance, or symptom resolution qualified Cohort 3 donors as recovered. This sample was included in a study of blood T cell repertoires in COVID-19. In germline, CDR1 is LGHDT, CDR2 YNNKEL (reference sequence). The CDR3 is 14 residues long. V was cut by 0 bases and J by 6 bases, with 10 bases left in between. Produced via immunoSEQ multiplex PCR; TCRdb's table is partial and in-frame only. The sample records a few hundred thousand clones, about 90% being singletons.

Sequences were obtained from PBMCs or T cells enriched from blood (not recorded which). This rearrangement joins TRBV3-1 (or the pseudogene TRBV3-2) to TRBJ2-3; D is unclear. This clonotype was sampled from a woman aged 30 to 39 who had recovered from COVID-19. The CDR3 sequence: CASSQELVRDTQYF. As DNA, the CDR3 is TGTGCCAGCAGCCAAGAGTTAGTGCGGGATACGCAGTATTTT.